The present entry profiles one T cell receptor beta chain with its context. The antigen is unknown. This CDR3 region has 12 residues. Trimming pared 6 bases from V and 7 bases from J, leaving 10 bases between. Germline lookup yields CDR1 MDHEN and CDR2 SYDVKM. The data derive from a study of a mutant IDH1 vaccine in newly diagnosed glioma. Time point of the sample: week 35, safety follow-up. Doses consisted of 300 ug of mutant IDH1 20-mer peptide each, paired with topical imiquimod. The donors had new WHO grade 3 or 4 astrocytomas; these were IDH1-mutant and ATRX-lost. Measured with immunoSEQ multiplex PCR; TCRdb has only the in-frame clones, and not every one. The sample gives roughly 60,000 clones, about four fifths of which show up once; approximately 5% is in the top ten.

Specimen: PBMCs, collected from a glioma patient whose treatment included an IDH1 peptide vaccine. This receptor was identified in a man aged 35 to 55 with glioma. The chain links TRBV28 to TRBJ1-5, with no clear D. The CDR3 region has the DNA TGTGCCAGCAGCCACAGTGGCCAGCCCCAGCATTTT. As protein: CASSHSGQPQHF.